This TCR beta chain was recovered during a study of shared clonotypes between healthy human individuals. Findings and caveats of the study: The donor pool, a small one, limited the genetic and exposure-history diversity represented.

This clone has only one observation. Its antigen is unknown. From CD4+ cells came CD45RA+ naive and CD45RA-negative memory subsets. Sequenced by immunoSEQ multiplex PCR; TCRdb stores in-frame clones only, minus some. Among fewer than 2.5 million clones listed, 80% to 95% were seen once. The specimen sequenced was naive CD4+ T cells from PBMCs. Subset reported: CD45RA+ positively selected. The sequence was obtained from a man younger than 30 in good health. Some clones in this sample may be carry-over from other donors' samples.

The CDR3 reads CSVVSQRGYRAGTGELFF. CDR3 coding DNA: TGCAGCGTTGTATCTCAAAGGGGCTACAGGGCGGGCACCGGGGAGCTGTTTTTT. The rearrangement uses TRBV29-1 and TRBJ2-2; D might be TRBD1 (6 bases). Trimming stripped 4 bases from V and 4 bases from J, with 25 bases between. The CDR3 totals 18 residues. Germline CDR1 and CDR2: SQVTM and ANQGSEA.